This T cell receptor beta chain was retrieved from a study of shared clonotypes between healthy human individuals. As for this clone: Its target is not known.

General study points: A small donor pool kept down the genetic and exposure-history diversity that was represented.

Trimming took off 1 base at V and 3 bases at J, with 13 bases between the two ends. Germline V gives CDR1 SGHRS, CDR2 YFSETQ. The CDR3 extends over 16 amino acids. Donors, without exception, were Caucasian adults residing in Nashville, Tennessee. The sorted-subset replicate PCRs were given about 210 ng DNA, which is 30,000 or so T cell genomes. TCRdb keeps only in-frame clones here, not all; method: immunoSEQ multiplex PCR. The sample comprises almost 750,000 clones, over 60% of which are singletons, and over 1.5% rests with the top ten. The genes are TRBV5-1 and TRBJ2-2; the D gene is possibly TRBD2 (5 bases). The receptor was derived from a woman aged 25 to 39 in good health. The sample comprised memory CD4+ T cells sorted from blood. The subset: CD45RA-negative fraction. CDR3 coding DNA: TGCGCCAGCAGCTTGACGGGGAGTTCGCACACCGGGGAGCTGTTTTTT. Translating it yields CASSLTGSSHTGELFF.